The 2 T cell receptor beta chains reported below all come from one sample, sequenced in a study of technical replicates of blood from a few donors. Sequenced by immunoSEQ multiplex PCR; TCRdb stores in-frame clones only, minus some. Of more than 50,000 clones listed, about 86% were seen once; the top ten hold about 5.5%. Material: PBMCs. Receptors were obtained from a human donor in good health. Some clones in this sample may be carry-over from other donors' samples.

The V and J genes are TRBV2 and TRBJ2-7, with D possibly matching TRBD1 (6 bases). The CDR3 sequence is 15 residues long. The V gene's germline CDR1 is SNHLY and CDR2 FYNNEI. The V end was cut by 6 bases, the J end by 1 base, with 16 bases between. The chain's CDR3 is CASRPGTRKSYEQYF. CDR3 bases: TGTGCCAGCAGACCCGGGACACGAAAATCCTACGAGCAGTACTTC.

This clone was counted once. V usage is TRBV2 and J usage is TRBJ2-2; the D gene is possibly TRBD1 (5 bases). Germline V gene data show CDR1 as SNHLY and CDR2 as FYNNEI. V was cut by 0 bases and J by 7 bases, with 12 bases left in between. The CDR3 is 15 amino acids. CDR3 DNA sequence: TGTGCCAGCAGTGAAGCGGCCAGGGCTGGCGGGGAGCTGTTTTTT. Translation gives CASSEAARAGGELFF. The entire variable domain, with the rest obtained from reference TRBV2 and TRBJ2-2, is as follows: EPEVTQTPSHQVTQMGQEVILRCVPISNHLYFYWYRQILGQKVEFLVSFYNNEISEKSEIFDDQFSVERPDGSNFTLKIRSTKLEDSAMYFCASSEAARAGGELFFGEGSRLTVL.